The 16 T cell receptor beta chains presented below share a single source sample, sequenced in a study of T cells in Graves' hyperthyroidism and ophthalmopathy. TCR beta CDR3 regions were amplified from RNA transcripts. Initially, a first-round RT-PCR of the TCR CDR3 employed the HTBI primer set. One entry per CDR3 protein, called by TCRdb with MiXCR from the multiplex PCR reads. The sample consists of 250,000 to 300,000 distinct CDR3 sequences, about an eighth of them appearing once. The sample taken for sequencing was blood. The receptors were sampled from a woman between 25 and 40 years old with Graves' hyperthyroidism that later progressed to Graves' ophthalmopathy.

There are a few counts of this clonotype. The genes are TRBV18 and TRBJ2-5; 9 positions agree with TRBD2. From germline, CDR1 is KGHSH and CDR2 LQKENI. The V gene end was trimmed by 0 bases and the J gene end by 5 bases; junction bases not matched to a gene: 7. CDR3 length equals 16 residues. In DNA form, the CDR3 reads TGTGCCAGCTCACCACCCATAGCGGGAGTCGGGGAGACCCAGTACTTC. It is translated as CASSPPIAGVGETQYF. The full variable domain, rest sourced from reference TRBV18 and TRBJ2-5, is NAGVMQNPRHLVRRRGQEARLRCSPMKGHSHVYWYRQLPEEGLKFMVYLQKENIIDESGMPKERFSAEFPKEGPSILRIQQVVRGDSAAYFCASSPPIAGVGETQYFGPGTRLLVL.

This clonotype has at least ten counts. V and J are TRBV20-1 and TRBJ2-7; D is ambiguous. The CDR3 runs to 12 residues. Germline assignment: CDR1 DFQATT and CDR2 SNEGSKA (reference sequence). V was shortened by 5 bases and J by 7 bases, with 15 bases between the two germline ends. As DNA, the CDR3 is TGCAGTGCTGGCCAATGGAATTATGAGCAGTACTTC. It specifies CSAGQWNYEQYF.

This clonotype was recorded many times. The rearrangement links TRBV30 to TRBJ1-2, with 9 bases that match TRBD1. V shed 4 bases, J shed 6 bases, and the junction held 6 bases outside the gene matches. Germline assignment: CDR1 GTSNPN and CDR2 SVGIG (reference sequence). This CDR3 comprises 13 residues. This chain's CDR3 is CAWIGQGLDGYTF. DNA of the CDR3: TGTGCCTGGATCGGACAGGGGCTCGATGGCTACACCTTC.

This clonotype was recorded at least ten times. CDR3 residues: CATGRQGAGDNEQFF. The CDR3 DNA follows: TGTGCCACCGGACGACAGGGGGCGGGAGACAATGAGCAGTTCTTC. The J gene is TRBJ2-1, the V gene TRBV24-1; TRBD1 aligns across 10 bases. The V gene's germline CDR1 is KGHDR and CDR2 SFDVKD. Trimming removed 9 bases from V and 5 bases from J; junction bases left unmatched: 9. CDR3 length equals 15 residues.

This clonotype has ten or more counts. The rearrangement joins TRBV18 to TRBJ2-7; TRBD2 aligns across 7 bases. CDR1 is KGHSH and CDR2 is LQKENI in the germline V gene. V shed 3 bases, J shed 7 bases, and the junction held 9 bases outside the gene matches. This CDR3 region has 14 residues. CDR3 protein: CASSPGGSVEEQYF. The CDR3 nucleotides read TGTGCCAGCTCACCGGGGGGGAGCGTCGAGGAGCAGTACTTC.

The rearrangement uses TRBV20-1 and TRBJ2-1; 8 bases are a match to TRBD2. Germline-derived CDR1 and CDR2 are DFQATT and SNEGSKA (reference sequence). Unmatched junction bases numbered 5, after V lost 1 base and J lost 3 bases. The CDR3 has 15 amino acids. CDR3 DNA: TGCAGTGCTAGAGGGGGCGGGAGGAGCTACAATGAGCAGTTCTTC. Translation: CSARGGGRSYNEQFF.

This clonotype came up many times. This chain links TRBV24-1 with TRBJ2-1, with 8 bases lining up with TRBD1. The junction had 7 bases not matched to a gene; V was cut back by 3 bases and J by 4 bases. Germline V lookup: CDR1 KGHDR, CDR2 SFDVKD. This CDR3 comprises 16 residues. The CDR3 DNA is TGTGCCACCAGTGATGCGGGGACAGGATTTTACAATGAGCAGTTCTTC. Protein sequence: CATSDAGTGFYNEQFF.

In this sample, this clonotype turned up many times. This chain connects TRBV28 to TRBJ1-5; a possible D gene is TRBD1 (5 bases). Per germline, CDR1 MDHEN and CDR2 SYDVKM. This CDR3 has 13 amino acids. V lost 10 bases to trimming and J lost 3 bases, with 13 bases between them. DNA for the CDR3: TGTGCCATCAAGGAAGGGACCAATCAGCCCCAGCATTTT. It specifies CAIKEGTNQPQHF.

This clonotype was recorded many times. The V call is TRBV29-1, the J call TRBJ2-2, with TRBD1 identical over 11 bases. The CDR3 covers 15 residues. V lost 7 bases and J lost 3; bases outside the gene matches: 7. Germline loops: CDR1 SQVTM, CDR2 ANQGSEA. CDR3 region: CSARTGGADTGELFF. As DNA, the CDR3 is TGCAGCGCCCGGACAGGGGGCGCGGACACCGGGGAGCTGTTTTTT.

This clonotype has just a few counts. The chain employs TRBV19 and TRBJ2-7, with TRBD2 identical over 12 bases. With V trimmed by 5 bases and J by 1 base, 6 bases remained unmatched. Looked up from germline, CDR1 is LNHDA and CDR2 is SQIVND (reference sequence). This CDR3 contains 16 residues. The CDR3 reads CASSGAGTSGSYEQYF. DNA of the CDR3: TGTGCCAGTAGTGGCGCCGGGACTAGCGGGTCCTACGAGCAGTACTTC.

This clonotype came up a few times. A read error may be the cause here, since a much bigger clone is one base away. The chain couples TRBV4-2 to TRBJ1-3, with D uncertain. V was trimmed by 0 bases and J by 5 bases, leaving 2 bases between them. The CDR3 extends over 12 amino acids. Looked up from germline, CDR1 is LGHNA and CDR2 is YNFKEQ. This CDR3 is CASSQERNTIYF. The CDR3 DNA follows: TGTGCCAGCAGCCAAGAAAGAAACACCATATATTTT.

This clonotype came up many times. The chain employs TRBV5-1 and TRBJ2-1, with 9 bases lining up with TRBD1. The J segment lost 0 bases and the V segment lost 5 bases, leaving 6 bases of the junction unmatched. Per the germline V gene, CDR1 is SGHRS and CDR2 is YFSETQ. This CDR3 has 16 amino acids. CDR3 in amino acids: CASRTGTGNSYNEQFF. DNA of the CDR3: TGCGCCAGCAGAACCGGGACAGGGAACTCCTACAATGAGCAGTTCTTC.

The chain uses TRBV19 and TRBJ2-7; D might be TRBD1 or TRBD2, each matching 6 bases. V was clipped by 5 bases and J by 5 bases, with 16 bases between them. Per germline, CDR1 LNHDA and CDR2 SQIVND (reference sequence). The CDR3 extends over 14 amino acids. The CDR3 spells CASSLRTGANEQYF. DNA for the CDR3: TGTGCCAGTAGTCTCCGGACGGGGGCCAACGAGCAGTACTTC.

This clonotype was seen at least ten times. This chain joins TRBV6-1 and TRBJ2-7; unclear D gene. There are 11 residues in the CDR3. V lost 5 bases and J 7 bases, leaving 9 bases between the germline ends. The germline V gene has CDR1 MNHNS and CDR2 SASEGT. The CDR3 DNA follows: TGTGCCAGCAGTCCCAGCAGGGAGCAGTACTTC. Translation gives CASSPSREQYF.

This clonotype was recorded many times. The chain joins TRBV29-1 to TRBJ1-1; D is ambiguous. The V gene's germline CDR1 is SQVTM and CDR2 ANQGSEA. Trimming took off 4 bases at V and 4 bases at J, with 7 bases between the two ends. The CDR3 is made up of 11 amino acids. The CDR3 reads CSVVLSTEAFF. For the CDR3, the DNA is TGCAGCGTTGTGTTGAGCACTGAAGCTTTCTTT. Full variable domain (outside the CDR3, taken from reference TRBV29-1 and TRBJ1-1): SAVISQKPSRDICQRGTSLTIQCQVDSQVTMMFWYRQQPGQSLTLIATANQGSEATYESGFVIDKFPISRPNLTFSTLTVSNMSPEDSSIYLCSVVLSTEAFFGQGTRLTVV.

This clonotype has a count of ten or more. This chain uses TRBV5-6 with TRBJ1-5, with 9 bases fitting TRBD1. The ends lost 10 bases at V and 1 base at J; junction bases unmatched: 12. The CDR3 has 16 residues. Germline CDR1 and CDR2: SGHDT and YYEEEE. The CDR3 here is CAGWTGDPSSNQPQHF. In nucleotides, the CDR3 is TGTGCCGGGTGGACAGGGGACCCCTCGAGCAATCAGCCCCAGCATTTT.